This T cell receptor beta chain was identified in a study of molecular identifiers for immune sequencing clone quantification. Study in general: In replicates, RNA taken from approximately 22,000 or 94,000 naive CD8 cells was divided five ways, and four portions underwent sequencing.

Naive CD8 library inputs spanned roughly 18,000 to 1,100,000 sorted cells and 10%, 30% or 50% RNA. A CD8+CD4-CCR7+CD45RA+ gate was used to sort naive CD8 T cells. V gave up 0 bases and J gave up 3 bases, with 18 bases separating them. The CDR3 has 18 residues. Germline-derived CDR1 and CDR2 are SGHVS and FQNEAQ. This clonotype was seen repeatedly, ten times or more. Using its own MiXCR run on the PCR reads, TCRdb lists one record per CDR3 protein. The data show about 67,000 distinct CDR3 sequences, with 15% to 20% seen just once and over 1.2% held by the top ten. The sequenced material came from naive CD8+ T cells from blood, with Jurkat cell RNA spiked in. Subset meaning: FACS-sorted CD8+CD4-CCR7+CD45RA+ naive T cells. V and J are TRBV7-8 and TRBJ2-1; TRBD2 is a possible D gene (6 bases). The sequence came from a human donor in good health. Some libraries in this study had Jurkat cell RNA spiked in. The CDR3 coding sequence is TGTGCCAGCAGCTTAGCTATTCTTGGCGGGGAATTCTACAATGAGCAGTTCTTC. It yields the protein CASSLAILGGEFYNEQFF. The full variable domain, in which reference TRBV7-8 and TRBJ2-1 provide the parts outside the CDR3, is GAGVSQSPRYKVAKRGQDVALRCDPISGHVSLFWYQQALGQGPEFLTYFQNEAQLDKSGLPSDRFFAERPEGSVSTLKIQRTQQEDSAVYLCASSLAILGGEFYNEQFFGPGTRLTVL.